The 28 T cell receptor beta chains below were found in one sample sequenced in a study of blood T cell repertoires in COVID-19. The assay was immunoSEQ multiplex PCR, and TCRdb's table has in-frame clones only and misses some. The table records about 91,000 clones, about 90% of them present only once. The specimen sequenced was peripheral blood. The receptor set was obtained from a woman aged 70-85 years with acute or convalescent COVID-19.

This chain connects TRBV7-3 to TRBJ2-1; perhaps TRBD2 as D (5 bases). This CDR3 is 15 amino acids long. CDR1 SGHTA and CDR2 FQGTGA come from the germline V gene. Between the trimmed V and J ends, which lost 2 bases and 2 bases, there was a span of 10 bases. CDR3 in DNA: TGTGCCAGCAGCTTACAAAGCGGTACCTACAATGAGCAGTTCTTC. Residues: CASSLQSGTYNEQFF. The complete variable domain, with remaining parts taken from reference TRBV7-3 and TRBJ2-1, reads GAGVSQTPSNKVTEKGKYVELRCDPISGHTALYWYRQSLGQGPEFLIYFQGTGAADDSGLPNDRFFAVRPEGSVSTLKIQRTERGDSAVYLCASSLQSGTYNEQFFGPGTRLTVL.

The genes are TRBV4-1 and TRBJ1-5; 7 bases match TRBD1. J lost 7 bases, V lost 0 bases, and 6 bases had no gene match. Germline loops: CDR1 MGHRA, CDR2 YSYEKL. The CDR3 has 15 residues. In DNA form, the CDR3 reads TGCGCCAGCAGCCAAGAAAGACAGGGCGTACAGCCCCAGCATTTT. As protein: CASSQERQGVQPQHF.

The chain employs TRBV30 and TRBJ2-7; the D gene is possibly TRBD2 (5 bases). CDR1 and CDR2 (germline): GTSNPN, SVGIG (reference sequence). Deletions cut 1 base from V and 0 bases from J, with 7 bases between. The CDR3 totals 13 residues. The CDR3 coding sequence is TGTGCCTGGAGTGGGGAGAACTCCTACGAGCAGTACTTC. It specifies CAWSGENSYEQYF.

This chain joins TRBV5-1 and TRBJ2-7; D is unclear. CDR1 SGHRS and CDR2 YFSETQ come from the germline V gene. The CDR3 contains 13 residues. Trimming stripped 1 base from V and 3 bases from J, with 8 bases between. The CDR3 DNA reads TGCGCCAGCAGCTTGAAGGAGTTCTACGAGCAGTACTTC. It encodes CASSLKEFYEQYF.

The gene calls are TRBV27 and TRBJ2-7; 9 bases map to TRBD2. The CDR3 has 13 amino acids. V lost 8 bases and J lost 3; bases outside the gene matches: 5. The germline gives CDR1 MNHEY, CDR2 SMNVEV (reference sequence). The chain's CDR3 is CASGTSSNYEQYF. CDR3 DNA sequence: TGTGCCAGCGGGACTAGCAGTAACTACGAGCAGTACTTC.

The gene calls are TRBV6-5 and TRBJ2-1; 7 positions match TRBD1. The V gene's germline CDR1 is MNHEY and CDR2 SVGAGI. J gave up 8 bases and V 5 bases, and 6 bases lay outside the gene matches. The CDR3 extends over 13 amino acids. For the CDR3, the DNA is TGTGCCAGCAGTCCGACAGGGATCGATGAGCAGTTCTTC. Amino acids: CASSPTGIDEQFF.

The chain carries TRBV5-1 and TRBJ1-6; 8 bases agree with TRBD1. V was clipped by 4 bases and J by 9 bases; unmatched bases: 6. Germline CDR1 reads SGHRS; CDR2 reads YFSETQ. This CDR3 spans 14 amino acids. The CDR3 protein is CASSDQGAGSPLHF. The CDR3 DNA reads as TGCGCCAGCAGCGACCAGGGGGCTGGTTCACCCCTCCACTTT.

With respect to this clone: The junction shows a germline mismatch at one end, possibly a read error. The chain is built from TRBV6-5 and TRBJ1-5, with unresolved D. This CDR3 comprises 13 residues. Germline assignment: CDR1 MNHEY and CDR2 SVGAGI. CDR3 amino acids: CAGSLNSNQPQHF. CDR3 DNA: TGTGCCGGCAGTTTAAATAGCAATCAGCCCCAGCATTTT.

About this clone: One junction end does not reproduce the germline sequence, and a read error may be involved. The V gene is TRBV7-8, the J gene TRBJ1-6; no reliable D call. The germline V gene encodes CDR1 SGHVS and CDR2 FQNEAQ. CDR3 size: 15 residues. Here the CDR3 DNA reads TGTGCCAGCAGCTTAACCGGGTCCTCTAATTCACCCCTCCACTTT. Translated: CASSLTGSSNSPLHF.

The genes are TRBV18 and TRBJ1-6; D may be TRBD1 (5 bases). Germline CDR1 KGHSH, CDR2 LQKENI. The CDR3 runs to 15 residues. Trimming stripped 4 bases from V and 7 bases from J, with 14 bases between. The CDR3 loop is CASSQTGGSNSPLHF. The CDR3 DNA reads TGTGCCAGCTCACAAACGGGGGGAAGCAATTCACCCCTCCACTTT. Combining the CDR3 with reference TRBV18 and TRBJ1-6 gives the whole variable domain NAGVMQNPRHLVRRRGQEARLRCSPMKGHSHVYWYRQLPEEGLKFMVYLQKENIIDESGMPKERFSAEFPKEGPSILRIQQVVRGDSAAYFCASSQTGGSNSPLHFGNGTRLTVT.

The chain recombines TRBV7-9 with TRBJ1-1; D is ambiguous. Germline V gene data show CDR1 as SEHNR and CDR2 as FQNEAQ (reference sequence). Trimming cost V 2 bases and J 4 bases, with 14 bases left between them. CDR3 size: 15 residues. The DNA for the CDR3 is TGTGCCAGCAGCTTATTGTCCCAGGCCCCCACTGAAGCTTTCTTT. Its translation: CASSLLSQAPTEAFF.

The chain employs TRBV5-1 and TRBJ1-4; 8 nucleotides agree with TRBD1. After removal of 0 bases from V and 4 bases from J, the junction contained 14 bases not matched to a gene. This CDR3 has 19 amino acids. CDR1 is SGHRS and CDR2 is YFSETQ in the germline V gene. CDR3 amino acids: CASSLGSAGGAGVNEKLFF. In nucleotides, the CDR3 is TGCGCCAGCAGCTTGGGCTCGGCAGGGGGCGCGGGGGTTAATGAAAAACTGTTTTTT.

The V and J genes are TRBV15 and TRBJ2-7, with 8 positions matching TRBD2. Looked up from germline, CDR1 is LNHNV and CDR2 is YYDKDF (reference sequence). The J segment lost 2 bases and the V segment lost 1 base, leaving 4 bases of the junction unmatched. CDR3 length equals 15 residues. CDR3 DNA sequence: TGTGCCACCAGCAGAGGGGGTAGCGGGACCTACGAGCAGTACTTC. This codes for CATSRGGSGTYEQYF.

The CDR3 sequence: CATSETGKTGNTQYF. The CDR3 DNA reads as TGTGCCACCAGTGAGACGGGGAAAACCGGGAATACGCAGTATTTT. The rearrangement uses TRBV24-1 and TRBJ2-3; maybe TRBD2 (5 bases). This CDR3 contains 15 residues. Trimming removed 4 bases at V and 7 bases at J, with 17 bases between. Germline loops: CDR1 KGHDR, CDR2 SFDVKD.

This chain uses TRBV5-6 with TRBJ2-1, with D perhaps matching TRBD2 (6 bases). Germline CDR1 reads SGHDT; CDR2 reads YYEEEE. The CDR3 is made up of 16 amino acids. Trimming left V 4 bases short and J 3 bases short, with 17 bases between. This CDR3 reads CASSIGGALFYNEQFF. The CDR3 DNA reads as TGTGCCAGCAGCATTGGCGGGGCATTGTTCTACAATGAGCAGTTCTTC. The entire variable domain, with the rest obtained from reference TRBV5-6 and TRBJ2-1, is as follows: DAGVTQSPTHLIKTRGQQVTLRCSPKSGHDTVSWYQQALGQGPQFIFQYYEEEERQRGNFPDRFSGHQFPNYSSELNVNALLLGDSALYLCASSIGGALFYNEQFFGPGTRLTVL.

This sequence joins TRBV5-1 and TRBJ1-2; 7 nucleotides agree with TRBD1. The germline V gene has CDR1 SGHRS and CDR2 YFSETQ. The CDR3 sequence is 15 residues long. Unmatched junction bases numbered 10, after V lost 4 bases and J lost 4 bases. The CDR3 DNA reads TGCGCCAGCAGCCCCGGGACAGCTGGGGCCTATGGCTACACCTTC. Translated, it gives CASSPGTAGAYGYTF. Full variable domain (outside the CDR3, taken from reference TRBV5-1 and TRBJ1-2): KAGVTQTPRYLIKTRGQQVTLSCSPISGHRSVSWYQQTPGQGLQFLFEYFSETQRNKGNFPGRFSGRQFSNSRSEMNVSTLELGDSALYLCASSPGTAGAYGYTFGSGTRLTVV.

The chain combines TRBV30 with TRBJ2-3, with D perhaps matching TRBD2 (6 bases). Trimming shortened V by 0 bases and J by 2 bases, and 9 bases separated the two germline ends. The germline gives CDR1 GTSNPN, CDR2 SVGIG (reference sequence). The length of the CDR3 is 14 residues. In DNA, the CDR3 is TGTGCCTGGAGTGTCGGCGGGGTCACAGATACGCAGTATTTT. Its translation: CAWSVGGVTDTQYF.

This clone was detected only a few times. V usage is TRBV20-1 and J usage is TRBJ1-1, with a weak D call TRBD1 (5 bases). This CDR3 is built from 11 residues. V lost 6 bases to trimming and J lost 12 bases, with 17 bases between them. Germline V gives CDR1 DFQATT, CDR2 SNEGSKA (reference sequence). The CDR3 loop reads CSAPWRGGTFF. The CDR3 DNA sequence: TGCAGTGCCCCCTGGAGGGGAGGAACTTTCTTT.

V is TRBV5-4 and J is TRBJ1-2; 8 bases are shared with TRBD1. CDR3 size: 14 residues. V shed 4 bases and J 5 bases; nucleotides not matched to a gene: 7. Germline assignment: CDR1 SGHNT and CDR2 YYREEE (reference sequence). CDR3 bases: TGTGCCAGCAGCCCCCCGGACAGGGAGTATGGCTACACCTTC. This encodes CASSPPDREYGYTF. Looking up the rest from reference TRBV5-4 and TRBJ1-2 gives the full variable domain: ETGVTQSPTHLIKTRGQQVTLRCSSQSGHNTVSWYQQALGQGPQFIFQYYREEENGRGNFPPRFSGLQFPNYSSELNVNALELDDSALYLCASSPPDREYGYTFGSGTRLTVV.

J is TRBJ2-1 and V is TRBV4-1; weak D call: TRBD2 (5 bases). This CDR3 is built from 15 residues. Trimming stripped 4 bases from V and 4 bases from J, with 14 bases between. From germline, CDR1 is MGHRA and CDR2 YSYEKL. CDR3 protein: CASSLSVATYNEQFF. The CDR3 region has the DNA TGCGCCAGCAGCCTCTCGGTAGCGACTTACAATGAGCAGTTCTTC.

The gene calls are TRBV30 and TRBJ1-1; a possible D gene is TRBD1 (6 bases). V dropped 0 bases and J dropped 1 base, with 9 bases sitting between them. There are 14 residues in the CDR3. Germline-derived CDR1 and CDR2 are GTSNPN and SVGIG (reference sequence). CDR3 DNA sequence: TGTGCCTGGAGTGTCCCGGGACAGAACACTGAAGCTTTCTTT. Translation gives CAWSVPGQNTEAFF.

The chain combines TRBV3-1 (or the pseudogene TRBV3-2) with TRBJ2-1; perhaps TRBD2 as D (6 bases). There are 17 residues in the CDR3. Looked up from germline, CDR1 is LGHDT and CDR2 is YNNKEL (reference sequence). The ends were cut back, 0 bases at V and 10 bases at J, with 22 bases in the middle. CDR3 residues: CASSQEGPRGVYREQFF. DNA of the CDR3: TGTGCCAGCAGCCAAGAAGGGCCGCGGGGAGTCTACAGGGAGCAGTTCTTC.

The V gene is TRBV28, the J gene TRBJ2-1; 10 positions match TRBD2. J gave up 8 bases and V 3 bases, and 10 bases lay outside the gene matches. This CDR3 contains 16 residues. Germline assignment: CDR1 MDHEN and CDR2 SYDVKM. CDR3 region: CASSFQSGRGEDEQFF. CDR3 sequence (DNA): TGTGCCAGCAGTTTTCAAAGCGGGAGGGGGGAGGATGAGCAGTTCTTC.

CDR3 bases: TGCGCCAGCAGCTCGGGACTAGCGGGTCTAAACACCGGGGAGCTGTTTTTT. Translation gives CASSSGLAGLNTGELFF. The chain is built from TRBV5-1 and TRBJ2-2; TRBD2 aligns across 12 bases. Looked up from germline, CDR1 is SGHRS and CDR2 is YFSETQ. This CDR3 is built from 17 residues. V gave up 3 bases and J gave up 2 bases; unmatched junction bases: 5.

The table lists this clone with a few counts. The CDR3 loop reads CASSTGGAGTDTQYF. The CDR3 DNA sequence: TGTGCCAGCAGTACAGGGGGCGCGGGGACAGATACGCAGTATTTT. This chain connects TRBV28 to TRBJ2-3; TRBD1 matches at 9 bases. Germline V gives CDR1 MDHEN, CDR2 SYDVKM. V lost 5 bases, J lost 3 bases, and 6 bases stayed unmatched. There are 15 residues in the CDR3.

The CDR3 DNA reads TGTGCCACCAAACAAGAGGGGGTAGTTCTCCAAGAGACCCAGTACTTC. Translating it yields CATKQEGVVLQETQYF. The V and J genes are TRBV21-1 and TRBJ2-5; the D segment call TRBD1 is taken from the table without a DNA check. TRBV21-1 is tagged as a pseudogene. The CDR3 has 16 amino acids.

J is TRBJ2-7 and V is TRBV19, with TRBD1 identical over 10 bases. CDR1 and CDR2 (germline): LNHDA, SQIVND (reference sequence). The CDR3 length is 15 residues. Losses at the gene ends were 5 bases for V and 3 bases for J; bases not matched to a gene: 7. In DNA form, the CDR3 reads TGTGCCAGTAGTTTGGGACAGGGGCCTTTCTACGAGCAGTACTTC. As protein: CASSLGQGPFYEQYF.

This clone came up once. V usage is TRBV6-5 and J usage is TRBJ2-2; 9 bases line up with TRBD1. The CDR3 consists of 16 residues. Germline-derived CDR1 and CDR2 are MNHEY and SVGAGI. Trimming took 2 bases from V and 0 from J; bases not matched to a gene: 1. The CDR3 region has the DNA TGTGCCAGCAGTTACGGGACAGGGCCGAACACCGGGGAGCTGTTTTTT. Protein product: CASSYGTGPNTGELFF.